This T cell receptor beta chain was identified in a study of siplizumab effects on memory and regulatory T cells. Whole-study results and caveats: Memory T cells appeared less diverse than naive cells, which seemed to contribute substantially to alloresponse. Unstimulated subsets contained matches for only a minor fraction of alloreactive clones.

As to this clone: Its antigen is still unknown.

The length of the CDR3 is 15 residues. Germline loops: CDR1 SGHDT, CDR2 YYEEEE. Unmatched junction bases numbered 11, after V lost 5 bases and J lost 6 bases. Roughly 1.1 x 10^5 TCR templates were measured in each sample. Sequencing was performed with immunoSEQ multiplex PCR; in TCRdb, only in-frame clones are kept and a portion is missing. The table lists roughly 97,000 clones, 85% to 95% of them singletons. V is TRBV5-6 and J is TRBJ1-1; 9 bases agree with TRBD1. The receptor was isolated from a human donor in good health. The sample comprised Tregs sorted from blood. For the CDR3, the DNA is TGTGCCAGCAGTTTTGGGGGACAGGGAGGCTCTGAAGCTTTCTTT. Its protein is CASSFGGQGGSEAFF.